Below, 29 T cell receptor beta chains from the same sample are listed, as sequenced in a study of blood T cell repertoires in COVID-19. Some clones are missing from TCRdb's copy, which holds only in-frame ones; the method was immunoSEQ multiplex PCR. The sample carries about 180,000 clones, 80% recorded once. The source material was PBMCs or T cells enriched from blood (not recorded which). The receptors originated from a man aged 55 to 69 who had been exposed to COVID-19.

About this clone: A far larger clone is one nucleotide away, so this likely arose from a read error. V and J are TRBV12-3 or TRBV12-4 and TRBJ1-5; a possible D gene is TRBD1 (5 bases). The CDR3 runs 13 residues. The V gene lost 7 bases and the J gene lost 2 bases, with 9 bases spanning the gap. The CDR3 sequence: CASTKQGNQPQHF. CDR3 coding DNA: TGTGCCAGCACCAAACAGGGCAATCAGCCCCAGCATTTT.

This sequence joins TRBV2 and TRBJ1-3; maybe TRBD1 (5 bases). This CDR3 region has 15 residues. Germline V gives CDR1 SNHLY, CDR2 FYNNEI. The V end lost 8 bases, the J end lost 2 bases, and 16 bases lay between the germline ends. The CDR3 spells CASSGRGTAGNTIYF. The CDR3 DNA sequence: TGTGCCAGCTCGGGACGGGGGACGGCTGGAAACACCATATATTTT.

This chain connects TRBV5-1 to TRBJ2-1; 12 nucleotides line up with TRBD2. The CDR3 extends over 18 amino acids. From germline, CDR1 is SGHRS and CDR2 YFSETQ. The trim removed 7 bases at V and 7 bases at J, leaving 18 bases unmatched. The CDR3 DNA reads as TGCGCCAGCCGTCCGACTAGCGGGAGTGGTCTTGGGTGGAATGAGCAGTTCTTC. Residues: CASRPTSGSGLGWNEQFF.

The V gene is TRBV11-2, the J gene TRBJ2-4, with 9 bases that match TRBD2. The CDR3 sequence is 14 residues long. Per the germline V gene, CDR1 is SGHAT and CDR2 is FQNNGV. V shed 1 base, J shed 8 bases, and the junction held 3 bases outside the gene matches. The CDR3 loop is CASSLGLAADIQYF. DNA of the CDR3: TGTGCCAGCAGCTTAGGACTAGCGGCCGACATTCAGTACTTC. Variable domain in full (rest from reference TRBV11-2 and TRBJ2-4): EAGVAQSPRYKIIEKRQSVAFWCNPISGHATLYWYQQILGQGPKLLIQFQNNGVVDDSQLPKDRFSAERLKGVDSTLKIQPAKLEDSAVYLCASSLGLAADIQYFGAGTRLSVL.

The J gene is TRBJ1-1, the V gene TRBV7-2, with TRBD1 as a possible D gene (6 bases). V lost 6 bases and J 11 bases, leaving 22 bases between the germline ends. The CDR3 contains 14 residues. In germline, CDR1 is SGHTA, CDR2 FQGNSA. DNA for the CDR3: TGTGCCAGCAGTCCAATGAGGGGGATCAGGGGCGCTTTCTTT. It is translated as CASSPMRGIRGAFF.

The chain joins TRBV3-1 (or the pseudogene TRBV3-2) to TRBJ1-5; 8 nucleotides agree with TRBD1. The CDR3 loop spans 14 amino acids. Germline V gene data show CDR1 as LGHDT and CDR2 as YNNKEL (reference sequence). V was pared by 4 bases and J by 2 bases, with 1 base of the junction left unmatched. The CDR3 sequence is CASSRGQGNQPQHF. The CDR3 nucleotides are TGTGCCAGCAGCCGGGGACAGGGCAATCAGCCCCAGCATTTT.

This chain joins TRBV7-7 and TRBJ2-1; the match to TRBD2 covers 7 bases. The V segment lost 10 bases and the J segment 5 bases; nucleotides outside the gene matches: 11. From germline, CDR1 is SSHAT and CDR2 FNYEAQ (reference sequence). This CDR3 has 14 amino acids. This CDR3 reads CATGTGGADNEQFF. The CDR3, as DNA: TGTGCCACTGGTACGGGAGGCGCAGACAATGAGCAGTTCTTC. Full variable domain (remainder filled in from reference TRBV7-7 and TRBJ2-1): GAGVSQSPRYKVTKRGQDVTLRCDPISSHATLYWYQQALGQGPEFLTYFNYEAQPDKSGLPSDRFSAERPEGSISTLTIQRTEQRDSAMYRCATGTGGADNEQFFGPGTRLTVL.

As concerns this clone: The identical CDR3 is also encoded by other nucleotide sequences in the sample. V is TRBV18 and J is TRBJ2-5; D is undetermined. Trimming pared 3 bases from V and 1 base from J, leaving 6 bases between. Germline assignment: CDR1 KGHSH and CDR2 LQKENI. There are 13 residues in the CDR3. The chain's CDR3 is CASSPLGQETQYF. The CDR3 DNA reads TGTGCCAGCTCACCTCTAGGCCAAGAGACCCAGTACTTC.

CDR3 sequence (DNA): TGCAGTGCTAGTGTTACGACGTCGGGAGGGGGTGAGCAGTTCTTC. Protein sequence: CSASVTTSGGGEQFF. V and J are TRBV20-1 and TRBJ2-1; 8 positions agree with TRBD2. The length of the CDR3 is 15 residues. Germline CDR1 is DFQATT and CDR2 is SNEGSKA (reference sequence). V lost 3 bases, J lost 9 bases, and 13 bases stayed unmatched.

The chain couples TRBV11-3 to TRBJ2-7; TRBD1 matches at 8 bases. This CDR3 spans 13 amino acids. Losses at the gene ends were 7 bases for V and 5 bases for J; bases not matched to a gene: 7. CDR1 and CDR2 (germline): SGHNT, YENEEA. Here the CDR3 DNA reads TGTGCCAGCAACGGACAGGGTGGCGACGAGCAGTACTTC. Its protein product is CASNGQGGDEQYF.

The rearrangement links TRBV19 to TRBJ1-1, with D unresolved. Trimming stripped 10 bases from V and 0 bases from J, with 21 bases between. Germline V gene lookup returns CDR1 LNHDA and CDR2 SQIVND (reference sequence). This CDR3 has 16 residues. Here the CDR3 DNA reads TGTGCCACCGACGACAAGACACGGAACATGAACACTGAAGCTTTCTTT. It encodes CATDDKTRNMNTEAFF. The whole variable domain, filled in from reference TRBV19 and TRBJ1-1, reads DGGITQSPKYLFRKEGQNVTLSCEQNLNHDAMYWYRQDPGQGLRLIYYSQIVNDFQKGDIAEGYSVSREKKESFPLTVTSAQKNPTAFYLCATDDKTRNMNTEAFFGQGTRLTVV.

The chain joins TRBV27 to TRBJ2-2; TRBD1 matches 11 bases. Germline V lookup: CDR1 MNHEY, CDR2 SMNVEV (reference sequence). V shed 6 bases, J shed 3 bases, and the junction held 9 bases outside the gene matches. This CDR3 comprises 17 residues. CDR3 amino acids: CASRNRGQGVDTGELFF. The CDR3 DNA reads as TGTGCCAGCAGAAACAGGGGACAGGGGGTCGACACCGGGGAGCTGTTTTTT.

The sample holds one count of this clone. The chain is built from TRBV24-1 and TRBJ1-5, with D hard to call. Trimming removed 7 bases at V and 3 bases at J, with 12 bases between. The CDR3 contains 14 residues. Germline V gene data show CDR1 as KGHDR and CDR2 as SFDVKD. CDR3 amino acids: CATRSDGDNQPQHF. CDR3 nucleotides: TGTGCCACCAGAAGCGACGGGGACAATCAGCCCCAGCATTTT.

The rearrangement uses TRBV24-1 and TRBJ1-2, with TRBD1 matching 9 bases. The junction had 7 bases not matched to a gene; V was cut back by 2 bases and J by 4 bases. This CDR3 has 16 residues. CDR1 is KGHDR and CDR2 is SFDVKD in the germline V gene. The CDR3 nucleotides read TGTGCCACCAGTGATTCTTGGACAGGGGCGGTCTATGGCTACACCTTC. Translating gives CATSDSWTGAVYGYTF.

The rearrangement uses TRBV6-5 and TRBJ2-1, with TRBD2 matching over 13 bases. In germline, CDR1 is MNHEY, CDR2 SVGAGI. The CDR3 is made up of 15 amino acids. The trim removed 6 bases at V and 6 bases at J, leaving 5 bases unmatched. Written as DNA, the CDR3 is TGTGCCAGCAGCGGACTAGCGGGAGTTAGCAATGAGCAGTTCTTC. Protein: CASSGLAGVSNEQFF.

The CDR3 nucleotides read TGTGCCAGCTCACCACTAGTAGCGGGAGGCCTCCGGGCGATGCAGTACTTC. It is translated as CASSPLVAGGLRAMQYF. V gene TRBV18 combines with J gene TRBJ2-5; 10 bases align to TRBD2. This CDR3 region has 17 residues. CDR1 and CDR2 (germline): KGHSH, LQKENI. The V and J ends lost 1 base and 11 bases, in that order; junction bases with no gene match: 16.

This clone showed up just once. In the same sample, other DNA sequences code for this CDR3. The chain has TRBV19 and TRBJ1-2; possibly TRBD1 for D (5 bases). Germline V gene lookup returns CDR1 LNHDA and CDR2 SQIVND (reference sequence). V was cut by 3 bases and J by 8 bases, with 10 bases left in between. CDR3 length: 12 amino acids. The chain's CDR3 is CASSISGGGYTF. CDR3 DNA sequence: TGTGCCAGTAGTATTTCCGGGGGAGGCTACACCTTC.

V usage is TRBV5-1 and J usage is TRBJ2-5; unclear D gene. The CDR3 is 15 amino acids. Germline V gene data show CDR1 as SGHRS and CDR2 as YFSETQ. The V gene lost 0 bases and the J gene lost 1 base, with 10 bases spanning the gap. The CDR3 DNA is TGCGCCAGCAGCTTGGTGAGAGGCAGCCAAGAGACCCAGTACTTC. Its protein product is CASSLVRGSQETQYF. Complete variable domain (other parts from reference TRBV5-1 and TRBJ2-5): KAGVTQTPRYLIKTRGQQVTLSCSPISGHRSVSWYQQTPGQGLQFLFEYFSETQRNKGNFPGRFSGRQFSNSRSEMNVSTLELGDSALYLCASSLVRGSQETQYFGPGTRLLVL.

The genes are TRBV21-1 and TRBJ2-7; no DNA check was done on the table's D call, TRBD2. TRBV21-1 is a recognized pseudogene. The CDR3 runs to 17 residues. The CDR3 here is CASSKLGSEALTYEQYF. The CDR3, as DNA: TGTGCCAGCAGCAAACTGGGGTCGGAGGCCCTTACCTACGAGCAGTACTTC.

The genes are TRBV19 and TRBJ1-6; TRBD1 matches 8 bases. The CDR3 loop spans 13 amino acids. Per the germline V gene, CDR1 is LNHDA and CDR2 is SQIVND (reference sequence). With 5 bases clipped from V and 7 bases from J, the junction kept 1 base outside the gene matches. This CDR3 is CASSQGANSPLHF. CDR3 coding DNA: TGTGCCAGTAGTCAGGGGGCCAATTCACCCCTCCACTTT.

The chain carries TRBV3-1 (or the pseudogene TRBV3-2) and TRBJ2-1; TRBD2 aligns across 13 bases. The CDR3 extends over 16 amino acids. V lost 4 bases to trimming and J lost 10 bases; unmatched junction nucleotides: 10. Germline loops: CDR1 LGHDT, CDR2 YNNKEL (reference sequence). CDR3 sequence: CASSLASGTSGTEQFF. Written as DNA, the CDR3 is TGTGCCAGCAGCCTCGCTTCCGGGACTAGCGGGACCGAGCAGTTCTTC.

The rearrangement joins TRBV7-9 to TRBJ2-7; TRBD1 might be the D (5 bases). V shed 1 base and J shed 3 bases, with 13 bases lying between them. CDR1 is SEHNR and CDR2 is FQNEAQ in the germline V gene (reference sequence). This CDR3 has 15 amino acids. The CDR3 here is CASSLVGAGNYEQYF. CDR3 sequence (DNA): TGTGCCAGCAGCTTAGTCGGTGCAGGGAACTACGAGCAGTACTTC.

V is TRBV5-6 and J is TRBJ1-2, with 7 nucleotides matching TRBD1. Germline V gene lookup returns CDR1 SGHDT and CDR2 YYEEEE. CDR3 length: 14 amino acids. Germline trimming cut 3 bases from V and 1 base from J; bases unmatched to any gene: 3. Here the CDR3 DNA reads TGTGCCAGCAGCTGGACAGGCAATAACTATGGCTACACCTTC. This codes for CASSWTGNNYGYTF.

The chain recombines TRBV30 with TRBJ2-7, with 8 bases fitting TRBD1. From germline, CDR1 is GTSNPN and CDR2 SVGIG (reference sequence). V was clipped by 2 bases and J by 2 bases; unmatched bases: 2. The CDR3 spans 13 residues. CDR3 coding DNA: TGTGCCTGGAGTTCAGGGGGCCCCTACGAGCAGTACTTC. Amino acids: CAWSSGGPYEQYF.

This chain links TRBV11-1 with TRBJ2-2, with D possibly TRBD1 on 5 matching bases. This CDR3 has 16 amino acids. Between the trimmed V and J ends, which lost 5 bases and 6 bases, there was a span of 19 bases. Germline V gene data show CDR1 as SGHAT and CDR2 as FQDESV (reference sequence). The CDR3 bases are TGTGCCAGCAGCGAGAGACAGATACTGGCTTCCGGGGAGCTGTTTTTT. It translates to CASSERQILASGELFF.

The chain uses TRBV28 and TRBJ2-1; D might be TRBD1 (5 bases). V lost 5 bases, J lost 4 bases, and 18 bases lay in between. The CDR3 runs 16 residues. Germline loops: CDR1 MDHEN, CDR2 SYDVKM. The CDR3 DNA reads as TGTGCCAGCAGTACCCGGCAGGGTTTGGGATACAATGAGCAGTTCTTC. Translated: CASSTRQGLGYNEQFF.

The rearrangement uses TRBV11-2 and TRBJ2-3; 9 bases align to TRBD2. Germline V CDR1 and CDR2: SGHAT, FQNNGV. The CDR3 sequence is 14 residues long. J was trimmed by 6 bases and V by 2 bases; bases with no gene match: 3. The CDR3: CASSLSAGGDTQYF. The CDR3 region has the DNA TGTGCCAGCAGCTTATCGGCGGGAGGGGATACGCAGTATTTT.

Concerning this clone: The same CDR3 can be traced to other DNA sequences in this sample. The gene calls are TRBV30 and TRBJ1-1; 7 bases line up with TRBD1. With 0 bases clipped from V and 4 bases from J, the junction kept 2 bases outside the gene matches. Germline CDR1 is GTSNPN and CDR2 is SVGIG (reference sequence). The CDR3 length is 13 residues. The CDR3 reads CAWSVQGSTEAFF. DNA for the CDR3: TGTGCCTGGAGTGTACAGGGGAGCACTGAAGCTTTCTTT. Full variable domain (outside the CDR3, taken from reference TRBV30 and TRBJ1-1): SQTIHQWPATLVQPVGSPLSLECTVEGTSNPNLYWYRQAAGRGLQLLFYSVGIGQISSEVPQNLSASRPQDRQFILSSKKLLLSDSGFYLCAWSVQGSTEAFFGQGTRLTVV.

The chain links TRBV2 to TRBJ1-5; 7 bases align to TRBD1. The CDR3 length is 15 residues. Unmatched junction bases numbered 8, after V lost 6 bases and J lost 3 bases. Per germline, CDR1 SNHLY and CDR2 FYNNEI. The CDR3 bases are TGTGCCAGCAGACAAGACAGGGTGAACAATCAGCCCCAGCATTTT. It translates to CASRQDRVNNQPQHF.